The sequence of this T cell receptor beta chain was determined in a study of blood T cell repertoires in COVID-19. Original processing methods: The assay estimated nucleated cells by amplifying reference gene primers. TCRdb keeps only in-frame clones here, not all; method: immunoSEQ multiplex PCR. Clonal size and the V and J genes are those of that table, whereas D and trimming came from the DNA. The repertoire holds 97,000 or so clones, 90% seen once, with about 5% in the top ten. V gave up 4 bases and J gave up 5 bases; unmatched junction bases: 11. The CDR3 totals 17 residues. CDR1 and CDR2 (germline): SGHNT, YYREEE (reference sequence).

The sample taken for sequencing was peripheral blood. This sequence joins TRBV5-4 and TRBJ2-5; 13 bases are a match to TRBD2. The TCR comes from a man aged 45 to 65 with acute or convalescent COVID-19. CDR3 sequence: CASSAGGLAGSWETQYF. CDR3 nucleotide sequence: TGTGCCAGCAGCGCCGGGGGACTAGCGGGGTCATGGGAGACCCAGTACTTC.